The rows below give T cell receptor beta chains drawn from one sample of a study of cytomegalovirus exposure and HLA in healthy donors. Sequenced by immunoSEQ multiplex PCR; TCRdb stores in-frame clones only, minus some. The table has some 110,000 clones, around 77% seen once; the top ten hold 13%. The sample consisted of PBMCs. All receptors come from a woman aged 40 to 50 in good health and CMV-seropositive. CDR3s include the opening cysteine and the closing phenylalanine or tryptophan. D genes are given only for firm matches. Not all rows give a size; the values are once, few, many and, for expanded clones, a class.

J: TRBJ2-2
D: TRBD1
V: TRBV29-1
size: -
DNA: TGCAGCGTTGGTGTAGGGGGCGACACCGGGGAGCTGTTTTTT
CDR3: CSVGVGGDTGELFF

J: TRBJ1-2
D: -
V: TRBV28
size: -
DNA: TGTGCCAGCAGTTTAGATGGCAGAAACTATGGCTACACCTTC
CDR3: CASSLDGRNYGYTF

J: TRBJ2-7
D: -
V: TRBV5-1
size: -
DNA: TGCGCCAGCAGCTTCTCCTCCAGCGGGCTGTACGAGCAGTACTTC
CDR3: CASSFSSSGLYEQYF

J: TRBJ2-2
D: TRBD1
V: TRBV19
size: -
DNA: TGTGCCAGTAGCCCCGGGACAGCCGTCACCGGGGAGCTGTTTTTT
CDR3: CASSPGTAVTGELFF

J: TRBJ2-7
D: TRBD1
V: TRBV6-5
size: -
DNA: TGTGCCAGCAGACTAGACAGGGAAGGTTACGAGCAGTACTTC
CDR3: CASRLDREGYEQYF

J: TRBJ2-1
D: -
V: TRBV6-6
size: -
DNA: TGTGCCAGCACCAGCACAAGACTCTCCAATGAGCAGTTCTTC
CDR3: CASTSTRLSNEQFF

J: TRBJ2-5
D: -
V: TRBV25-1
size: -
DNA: TGTGCCAGCAGTGAATATTGGCAGGAAGAGACCCAGTACTTC
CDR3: CASSEYWQEETQYF

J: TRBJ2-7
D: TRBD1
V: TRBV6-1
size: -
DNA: TGTGCCAGCAGTGAAGCGTCATGGGACAGTTCCTACGAGCAGTACTTC
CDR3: CASSEASWDSSYEQYF

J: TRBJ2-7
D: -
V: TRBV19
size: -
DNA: TGTGCCAGTAGTACTACCCCACAGGGTAGGGACGAGCAGTACTTC
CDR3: CASSTTPQGRDEQYF

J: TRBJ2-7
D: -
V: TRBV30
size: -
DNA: TGTGCCTGGAGTATAGCGGCCTACGAGCAGTACTTC
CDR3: CAWSIAAYEQYF

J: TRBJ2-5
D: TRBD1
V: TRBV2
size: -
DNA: TGTGCCAGCAGACCTCGGCTGGACAGGGGGATTGTACGCAGAGAGACCCAGTACTTC
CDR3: CASRPRLDRGIVRRETQYF

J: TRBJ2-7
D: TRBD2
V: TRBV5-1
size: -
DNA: TGCGCCAGCAGCTTGGTTTCTAGCGGGAGCTCCTACGAGCAGTACTTC
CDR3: CASSLVSSGSSYEQYF

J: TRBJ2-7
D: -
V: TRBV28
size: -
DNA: TGTGCCAGCAGCAACCGGGGGTTTGAGGCCGAGCAGTACTTC
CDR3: CASSNRGFEAEQYF

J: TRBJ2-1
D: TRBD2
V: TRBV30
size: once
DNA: TGTGCCTGGAGTGTAGGGCGGGAGCCGATCTATGAGCAGTTCTTC
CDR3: CAWSVGREPIYEQFF

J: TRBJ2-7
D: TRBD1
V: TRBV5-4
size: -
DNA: TGTGCCAGCAGCTTGGAGAGTCAGGGGGCGCGGTACTTC
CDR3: CASSLESQGARYF

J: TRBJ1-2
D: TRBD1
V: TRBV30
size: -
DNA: TGTGCCTTCCGCTTGGCCGGGACAGGGTCATATGGCTACACCTTC
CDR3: CAFRLAGTGSYGYTF

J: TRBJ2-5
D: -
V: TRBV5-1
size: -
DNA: TGCGCCAGCAGCTCCGGGACTTACCAAGAGACCCAGTACTTC
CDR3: CASSSGTYQETQYF

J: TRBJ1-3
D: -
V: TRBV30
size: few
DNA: TGTGCCTGGAGCCGGCGGAGATCTGGAAACACCATATATTTT
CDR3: CAWSRRRSGNTIYF

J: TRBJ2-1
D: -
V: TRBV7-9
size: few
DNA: TGTGCCAGCAGCTTAGGGGGTAGCGGTGAGGAGCAGTTCTTC
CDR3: CASSLGGSGEEQFF

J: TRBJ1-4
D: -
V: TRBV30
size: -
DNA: TGTGCCTGGAGTGTACACCCGGGGGAAAAACTGTTTTTT
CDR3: CAWSVHPGEKLFF

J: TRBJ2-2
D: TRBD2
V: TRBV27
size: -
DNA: TGTGCCAGCAGTTGGCGGGTAGCGGGAGTGGACACCGGGGAGCTGTTTTTT
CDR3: CASSWRVAGVDTGELFF

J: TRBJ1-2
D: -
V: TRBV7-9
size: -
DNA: TGTGCCAGCAGCTTACAGGGTTTCAGTGGCTACACCTTC
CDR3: CASSLQGFSGYTF

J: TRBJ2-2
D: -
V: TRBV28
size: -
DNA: TGTGCCAGCAGTTTCGGACTACCCAGTACCGGGGAGCTGTTTTTT
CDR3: CASSFGLPSTGELFF

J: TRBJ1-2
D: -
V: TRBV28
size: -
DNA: TGTGCCAGCAGTTTCGGGCAGGGCAATGGCTACACCTTC
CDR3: CASSFGQGNGYTF

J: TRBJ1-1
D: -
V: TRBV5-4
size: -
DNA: TGTGCCAGCAGCTTCTCAGGACAGGAAGCTTTCTTT
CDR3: CASSFSGQEAFF

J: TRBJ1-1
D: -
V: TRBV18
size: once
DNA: TGTGCCAGCTCACCAAACGGTGGGGGCGGCGCTGAAGCTTTCTTT
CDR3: CASSPNGGGGAEAFF

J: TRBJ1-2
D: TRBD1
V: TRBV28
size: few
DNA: TGTGCCAGCAGAATTGGACAGGGGGCGCTTGGCTACACCTTC
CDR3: CASRIGQGALGYTF

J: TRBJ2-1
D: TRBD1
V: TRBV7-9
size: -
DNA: TGTGCCAGCAGCACGGGACAGGGGGTAGTCGATGAGCAGTTCTTC
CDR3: CASSTGQGVVDEQFF

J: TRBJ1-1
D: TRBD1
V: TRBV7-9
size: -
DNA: TGTGCCAGCAGCTTAGACAGGGGGAGGGGAACTGAAGCTTTCTTT
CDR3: CASSLDRGRGTEAFF

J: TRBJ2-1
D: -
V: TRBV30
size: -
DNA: TGTGCCTGGAGTGTGGGCAGGGAGGAGGCCAGGGCGAGGGGCTACTACAATGAGCAGTTCTTC
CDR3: CAWSVGREEARARGYYNEQFF

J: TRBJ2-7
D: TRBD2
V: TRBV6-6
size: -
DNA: TGTGCCGGCAGTTACATGGGTAGCGGGAGATACGAGCAGTACTTC
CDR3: CAGSYMGSGRYEQYF

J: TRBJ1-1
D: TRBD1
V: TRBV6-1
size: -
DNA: TGTGCCAGCGGGACGGACAGGGGGCTTCTTACTGAAGCTTTCTTT
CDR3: CASGTDRGLLTEAFF

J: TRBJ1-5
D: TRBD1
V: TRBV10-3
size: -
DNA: TGTGCCATCACTCAGGGGGACAATCAGCCCCAGCATTTT
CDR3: CAITQGDNQPQHF

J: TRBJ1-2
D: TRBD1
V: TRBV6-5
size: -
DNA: TGTGCCAGCAGTTGGGGACAGGGTGGCTATGGCTACACCTTC
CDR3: CASSWGQGGYGYTF

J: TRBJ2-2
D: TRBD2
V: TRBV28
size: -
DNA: TGTGCCAGCAGATCTAGCGGGTCCTGGACCGGGGAGCTGTTTTTT
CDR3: CASRSSGSWTGELFF

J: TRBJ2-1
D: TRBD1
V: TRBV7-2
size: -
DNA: TGTGCCAGCAGCTTAGGGACAGGGGGCGGTAACAATGAGCAGTTCTTC
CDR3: CASSLGTGGGNNEQFF